These T cell receptor beta chains were read from a single sample in a study of cytomegalovirus exposure and HLA in healthy donors. Repertoires were generated with immunoSEQ multiplex PCR, while TCRdb's copy carries only in-frame clones and drops some. The sample lists 150,000 to 200,000 clones; about 81% were seen once. Specimen: PBMCs. These receptors all come from a woman aged 25-40 years in good health and CMV-seronegative. Each CDR3 is given with its conserved first and last residue.

TRBJ2-5 | TRBV4-1 | CASSQGGLAGEETQYF
TRBJ2-7 | TRBV13 | CASSLMSEQYF
TRBJ1-2 | TRBV2 | CATKGGTGEGYTF
TRBJ2-2 | TRBV7-6 | CASSLAAANTGELFF
TRBJ1-1 | TRBV5-1 | CASSLGTAYTEAFF
TRBJ1-2 | TRBV14 | CASSLGQGPAVSYGYTF
TRBJ2-2 | TRBV7-3 | CASSLIAGNTGELFF
TRBJ1-3 | TRBV6-1 | CASSENPRGSGNTIYF
TRBJ1-4 | TRBV2 | CASSPGGGDNEKLFF
TRBJ2-7 | TRBV5-1 | CASSLRPTGQGYQGQYF
TRBJ1-5 | TRBV19 | CASKSGDQPQHF
TRBJ1-5 | TRBV4-1 | CASSQGGFQPQHF
TRBJ1-5 | TRBV4-1 | CASSQDSGGLRNQPQHF
TRBJ1-5 | TRBV9 | CASSGRGSNQPQHF
TRBJ2-1 | TRBV6-1 | CASDQLDNEQFF
TRBJ2-1 | TRBV6-1 | CASSATRYNEQFF
TRBJ1-4 | TRBV4-2 | CASSHDGTGINEKLFF
TRBJ2-4 | TRBV7-6 | CASSLAGRGENIQYF
TRBJ2-3 | TRBV5-1 | CASSPTSGRVPGDTQYF
TRBJ2-1 | TRBV10-1 | CASSELTGVTEQFF
TRBJ1-5 | TRBV9 | CASPTGGGWQPQHF
TRBJ1-5 | TRBV19 | CASSPQSSQPQHF
TRBJ2-1 | TRBV27 | CASRIQGERYNEQFF
TRBJ2-7 | TRBV6-4 | CASRLAGGYEQYF
TRBJ1-5 | TRBV6-4 | CASSEEQGFQPQHF
TRBJ2-7 | TRBV5-1 | CASSVPGQGSGEQYF
TRBJ2-1 | TRBV9 | CASSVELAGAGPYNEQFF
TRBJ2-2 | TRBV15 | CATSLTLTQTGELFF
TRBJ2-5 | TRBV5-1 | CASSPRDWRQETQYF
TRBJ2-7 | TRBV5-1 | CASSSDRSIYEQYF
TRBJ1-5 | TRBV2 | CASSGEARQPQHF
TRBJ1-5 | TRBV7-2 | CASSIRGQGASNQPQHF
TRBJ1-5 | TRBV27 | CASSYGDQPQHF
TRBJ2-7 | TRBV6-5 | CASSYSPGRHEQYF
TRBJ1-2 | TRBV18 | CASSPDRDYGYTF
TRBJ1-1 | TRBV6-1 | CASSDQMNTEAFF
TRBJ1-2 | TRBV6-1 | CASMPQGAGYTF
TRBJ2-7 | TRBV2 | CASSEGRGRPYEQYF
TRBJ2-3 | TRBV2 | CASIQPKLAGTLGADTQYF
TRBJ1-4 | TRBV11-2 | CASSLTVREKLFF
TRBJ1-1 | TRBV6-5 | CASSWGHLNTEAFF
TRBJ2-3 | TRBV14 | CASSQLTGVTTDTQYF
TRBJ2-7 | TRBV7-2 | CASSLIRDSSYEQYF
TRBJ1-1 | TRBV28 | CASSAGTANTEAFF
TRBJ1-2 | TRBV9 | CASSVGQGAYYGYTF
TRBJ2-3 | TRBV6-5 | CASGGQGRDTQYF
TRBJ1-2 | TRBV28 | CASSQGGDYGYTF
TRBJ1-5 | TRBV5-8 | CASSFGQGGDQPQHF
TRBJ2-3 | TRBV30 | CASPAVEHTDTQYF
TRBJ2-7 | TRBV4-1 | CASSQERTAGIYEQYF
TRBJ1-1 | TRBV18 | CASSLRDRGEAFF